One sample yielded the 32 T cell receptor beta chains listed below, sequenced in a study of immune evolution from preneoplasia to lung adenocarcinoma. Libraries were prepared by immunoSEQ multiplex PCR; TCRdb keeps only in-frame clonotypes and omits some of them. This sample yields 4,500 or so clones, of which 75% to 85% are seen a single time; 14% to 15% belongs to the top ten. Sequences were obtained from FFPE invasive lung adenocarcinoma tissue. These receptors all stem from a person between 65 and 80 years old with invasive lung adenocarcinoma. Some clones in this sample may be carry-over from other donors' samples.

The rearrangement links TRBV2 to TRBJ2-7; no clear D gene. V lost 3 bases to trimming and J lost 2 bases, with 8 bases between them. The germline V gene has CDR1 SNHLY and CDR2 FYNNEI. CDR3 length: 13 amino acids. CDR3 protein: CASSDQLPYEQYF. CDR3 sequence (DNA): TGTGCCAGCAGTGATCAGCTTCCCTACGAGCAGTACTTC.

This chain connects TRBV7-9 to TRBJ1-4; D ambiguous. CDR1 is SEHNR and CDR2 is FQNEAQ in the germline V gene (reference sequence). Trimming left V 1 base short and J 1 base short, with 4 bases between. The CDR3 runs to 14 residues. CDR3 sequence: CASSLVGTNEKLFF. CDR3 sequence (DNA): TGTGCCAGCAGCTTAGTCGGAACTAATGAAAAACTGTTTTTT.

The V and J genes are TRBV6-5 and TRBJ2-5, with D unclear. CDR1 is MNHEY and CDR2 is SVGAGI in the germline V gene. This CDR3 spans 11 amino acids. The V gene lost 8 bases and the J gene lost 2 bases, with 6 bases spanning the gap. The CDR3 DNA reads as TGTGCCAGCGAACAGCAAGAGACCCAGTACTTC. The encoded protein is CASEQQETQYF.

J is TRBJ1-1 and V is TRBV6-5; 7 positions agree with TRBD1. Per germline, CDR1 MNHEY and CDR2 SVGAGI. The CDR3 consists of 13 residues. Unmatched junction bases numbered 8, after V lost 6 bases and J lost 7 bases. The CDR3 sequence is CASRDEGAGEAFF. As DNA, the CDR3 is TGTGCCAGCAGAGACGAGGGGGCAGGTGAAGCTTTCTTT.

The rearrangement links TRBV6-1 to TRBJ2-7; no reliable D call. Trimming stripped 1 base from V and 1 base from J, with 11 bases between. CDR1 and CDR2 from the germline V gene are MNHNS and SASEGT. The CDR3 is 15 residues long. The CDR3 DNA follows: TGTGCCAGCAGTGAAGGGGTCAGCTTATCCTACGAGCAGTACTTC. Protein sequence: CASSEGVSLSYEQYF.

J is TRBJ2-2 and V is TRBV19; 11 positions match TRBD2. The V gene's germline CDR1 is LNHDA and CDR2 SQIVND (reference sequence). CDR3 length equals 19 residues. With V trimmed by 3 bases and J by 0 bases, 9 bases remained unmatched. CDR3: CASSINRLAGGSNTGELFF. Written as DNA, the CDR3 is TGTGCCAGTAGTATCAATCGGCTAGCGGGAGGCTCGAACACCGGGGAGCTGTTTTTT.

The chain employs TRBV7-6 and TRBJ2-1; D is tentatively TRBD1 or TRBD2 (5 bases each). The CDR3 contains 13 residues. V was pared by 2 bases and J by 6 bases, with 8 bases between. Germline values: CDR1 SGHVS, CDR2 FNYEAQ. The CDR3, as DNA: TGTGCCAGCAGCTTACCGAGGGGCAATGAGCAGTTCTTC. Its protein is CASSLPRGNEQFF.

This sequence joins TRBV19 and TRBJ2-5, with 9 bases fitting TRBD2. The last part of the DNA fits TRBJ2-7 better; the J call may be wrong. This CDR3 contains 16 residues. Germline V lookup: CDR1 LNHDA, CDR2 SQIVND (reference sequence). This CDR3 is CASSPTGTSITYEQYF. The CDR3 DNA reads TGTGCCAGTAGTCCTACCGGGACTAGCATTACCTACGAGCAGTACTTC.

V is TRBV5-1 and J is TRBJ2-5; 12 bases agree with TRBD2. The CDR3 sequence is 16 residues long. Germline V gives CDR1 SGHRS, CDR2 YFSETQ. The V and J ends lost 4 bases and 5 bases, in that order; junction bases with no gene match: 9. The CDR3 is CASSAASGTSGETQYF. DNA for the CDR3: TGCGCCAGCAGCGCCGCCTCCGGGACTAGCGGGGAGACCCAGTACTTC. Full variable domain (remainder filled in from reference TRBV5-1 and TRBJ2-5): KAGVTQTPRYLIKTRGQQVTLSCSPISGHRSVSWYQQTPGQGLQFLFEYFSETQRNKGNFPGRFSGRQFSNSRSEMNVSTLELGDSALYLCASSAASGTSGETQYFGPGTRLLVL.

The chain couples TRBV25-1 to TRBJ2-5; 10 bases map to TRBD1. CDR1 is MGHDK, CDR2 SYGVNS, per germline. This CDR3 has 14 residues. The V and J ends lost 6 bases and 5 bases, in that order; junction bases with no gene match: 6. The CDR3 loop reads CASSRQGAGETQYF. For the CDR3, the DNA is TGTGCCAGCAGCCGACAGGGGGCGGGGGAGACCCAGTACTTC.

This chain joins TRBV6-5 and TRBJ2-2; unclear D gene. Trimming left V 0 bases short and J 0 bases short, with 5 bases between. The CDR3 covers 15 residues. CDR1 and CDR2 (germline): MNHEY, SVGAGI. CDR3 coding DNA: TGTGCCAGCAGTTACTCGACCGCGAACACCGGGGAGCTGTTTTTT. This sequence encodes CASSYSTANTGELFF.

The chain recombines TRBV7-9 with TRBJ1-1; D gene ambiguous. CDR1 is SEHNR, CDR2 FQNEAQ, per germline (reference sequence). Trimming pared 1 base from V and 6 bases from J, leaving 9 bases between. The CDR3 consists of 13 residues. The CDR3 loop is CASSLGNWAEAFF. As DNA, the CDR3 is TGTGCCAGCAGCTTAGGGAATTGGGCTGAAGCTTTCTTT.

This chain connects TRBV30 to TRBJ1-1; D unclear. V was shortened by 2 bases and J by 8 bases, with 12 bases between the two germline ends. This CDR3 has 12 amino acids. Germline values: CDR1 GTSNPN, CDR2 SVGIG (reference sequence). CDR3 residues: CAWSWGLSEAFF. The DNA of the CDR3 is TGTGCCTGGAGTTGGGGTCTCTCGGAAGCTTTCTTT. Based on the CDR3 plus reference TRBV30 and TRBJ1-1, the full variable domain is SQTIHQWPATLVQPVGSPLSLECTVEGTSNPNLYWYRQAAGRGLQLLFYSVGIGQISSEVPQNLSASRPQDRQFILSSKKLLLSDSGFYLCAWSWGLSEAFFGQGTRLTVV.

This rearrangement joins TRBV7-9 to TRBJ2-7; D call uncertain. CDR1 SEHNR and CDR2 FQNEAQ come from the germline V gene (reference sequence). V was shortened by 4 bases and J by 1 base, with 14 bases between the two germline ends. There are 15 residues in the CDR3. CDR3 protein: CASSSTDGRSYEQYF. The CDR3 DNA is TGTGCCAGCAGCTCGACGGACGGGCGATCCTACGAGCAGTACTTC.

The genes are TRBV5-4 and TRBJ2-3; the D gene is possibly TRBD2 (6 bases). Trimming took off 4 bases at V and 4 bases at J, with 10 bases between the two ends. Germline V lookup: CDR1 SGHNT, CDR2 YYREEE (reference sequence). This CDR3 comprises 13 residues. This CDR3 is CASSVGTSDTQYF. The CDR3 DNA reads as TGTGCCAGCAGCGTCGGGACTTCAGATACGCAGTATTTT. The variable domain in full, with the rest retrieved from reference TRBV5-4 and TRBJ2-3, is ETGVTQSPTHLIKTRGQQVTLRCSSQSGHNTVSWYQQALGQGPQFIFQYYREEENGRGNFPPRFSGLQFPNYSSELNVNALELDDSALYLCASSVGTSDTQYFGPGTRLTVL.

V gene TRBV11-3 combines with J gene TRBJ2-1; D might be TRBD2 (5 bases). Trimming took 3 bases from V and 9 from J, leaving 12 bases between them. This CDR3 has 13 residues. CDR1 is SGHNT, CDR2 YENEEA, per germline. This CDR3 is CASSLTPEGEQFF. CDR3 sequence (DNA): TGTGCCAGCAGCTTGACTCCTGAGGGTGAGCAGTTCTTC.

This chain links TRBV5-1 with TRBJ2-7; tentatively, D is TRBD1 or TRBD2 (5 bases each). Trimming stripped 5 bases from V and 9 bases from J, with 21 bases between. There are 14 residues in the CDR3. CDR1 is SGHRS and CDR2 is YFSETQ in the germline V gene. CDR3 sequence reads: CASRMERGSLWQYF. DNA of the CDR3: TGCGCCAGCAGAATGGAGAGGGGCTCCCTTTGGCAGTACTTC. The variable domain in full, with the rest retrieved from reference TRBV5-1 and TRBJ2-7, is KAGVTQTPRYLIKTRGQQVTLSCSPISGHRSVSWYQQTPGQGLQFLFEYFSETQRNKGNFPGRFSGRQFSNSRSEMNVSTLELGDSALYLCASRMERGSLWQYFGPGTRLTVT.

The V gene is TRBV7-3, the J gene TRBJ2-1; D possibly corresponds to TRBD2 (6 bases). CDR3 length: 15 amino acids. Germline-derived CDR1 and CDR2 are SGHTA and FQGTGA. Trimming removed 3 bases from V and 1 base from J, with 10 bases in between. The CDR3 nucleotides read TGTGCCAGCAGCTTGAGCGGGCAATCCTACAATGAGCAGTTCTTC. It yields the protein CASSLSGQSYNEQFF.

The V and J genes are TRBV4-1 and TRBJ2-4; 9 nucleotides align to TRBD2. Germline V gives CDR1 MGHRA, CDR2 YSYEKL. This CDR3 spans 18 amino acids. V trimming: 6 bases; J trimming: 6 bases; junction bases outside the gene matches: 18. The CDR3 loop is CASRQPSGGPLGRNIQYF. CDR3 nucleotides: TGCGCCAGCAGACAACCAAGCGGGGGGCCCCTAGGGAGAAACATTCAGTACTTC.

The V gene is TRBV15, the J gene TRBJ1-3; D gene ambiguous. Trimming removed 2 bases at V and 2 bases at J, with 4 bases between. This CDR3 region has 13 residues. CDR1 LNHNV and CDR2 YYDKDF come from the germline V gene (reference sequence). This chain's CDR3 is CATSRLTGNTIYF. In nucleotides, the CDR3 is TGTGCCACCAGCAGACTAACTGGAAACACCATATATTTT.

In its sample, this clone was seen once. The chain recombines TRBV10-2 with TRBJ2-1; 9 bases fit TRBD1. The length of the CDR3 is 14 residues. CDR1 WSHSY and CDR2 SAAADI come from the germline V gene. With 5 bases clipped from V and 5 bases from J, the junction kept 4 bases outside the gene matches. CDR3 loop: CASSYRGLNNEQFF. DNA for the CDR3: TGCGCCAGCAGTTACAGGGGGCTGAACAATGAGCAGTTCTTC.

This clone has only a few counts. V gene TRBV29-1 combines with J gene TRBJ2-1; 11 bases are shared with TRBD2. Germline V gene lookup returns CDR1 SQVTM and CDR2 ANQGSEA. V was clipped by 8 bases and J by 6 bases; unmatched bases: 9. The CDR3 contains 14 residues. The CDR3 protein is CSLGGTSGFNEQFF. The CDR3 bases are TGCAGCCTGGGGGGGACTAGCGGATTCAATGAGCAGTTCTTC.

This clone was picked up a small number of times. V and J are TRBV7-9 and TRBJ1-4; 9 nucleotides line up with TRBD1. The CDR3 loop spans 12 amino acids. CDR1 and CDR2 (germline): SEHNR, FQNEAQ (reference sequence). J lost 14 bases, V lost 5 bases, and 6 bases had no gene match. This CDR3 reads CASSRLDRGLFF. DNA of the CDR3: TGTGCCAGCAGCCGACTCGACAGGGGGCTGTTTTTT.

V is TRBV6-1 and J is TRBJ2-7, with 8 bases that match TRBD1. Unmatched junction bases numbered 6, after V lost 0 bases and J lost 2 bases. This CDR3 is 16 amino acids long. Germline V gene lookup returns CDR1 MNHNS and CDR2 SASEGT. The DNA for the CDR3 is TGTGCCAGCAGTGAAGCCCTGACAGGGGCAGCCTACGAGCAGTACTTC. It codes for CASSEALTGAAYEQYF.

In this sample, this clone turned up a few times. This CDR3 is CASSLASNQPQHF. The DNA of the CDR3 is TGTGCCAGTAGTTTGGCAAGCAATCAGCCCCAGCATTTT. The chain has TRBV19 and TRBJ1-5, with D hard to call. The germline gives CDR1 LNHDA, CDR2 SQIVND (reference sequence). The CDR3 length is 13 residues. V was cut by 5 bases and J by 1 base, with 6 bases left in between.

The chain employs TRBV20-1 and TRBJ2-7; D unresolved. V lost 1 base to trimming and J lost 3 bases, with 4 bases between them. Germline loops: CDR1 DFQATT, CDR2 SNEGSKA (reference sequence). This CDR3 spans 11 amino acids. This CDR3 reads CSARGGYEQYF. The CDR3 region has the DNA TGCAGTGCTAGAGGGGGCTACGAGCAGTACTTC.

The table lists this clone with a few counts. This chain joins TRBV5-1 and TRBJ1-1; possibly TRBD1 for D (5 bases). CDR1 is SGHRS and CDR2 is YFSETQ in the germline V gene. V gave up 0 bases and J gave up 1 base, with 10 bases separating them. This CDR3 contains 15 residues. The CDR3 coding sequence is TGCGCCAGCAGCTTGGAGGGGCGGACGAACACTGAAGCTTTCTTT. Its protein product is CASSLEGRTNTEAFF.

The genes are TRBV15 and TRBJ2-5, with TRBD1 identical over 11 bases. With the DNA end fitting TRBJ2-7 better, the J assignment may be wrong. The CDR3 loop spans 15 amino acids. CDR1 is LNHNV, CDR2 YYDKDF, per germline (reference sequence). The CDR3 region has the DNA TGTGCCACCAGCCGATCTGGGACAGGGGGCTACGAGCAGTACTTC. As protein: CATSRSGTGGYEQYF.

As concerns this clone: At one boundary the junction diverges from the germline segment, which might be a read error. This sample also contains other DNA sequences that code for the same CDR3. The rearrangement joins TRBV29-1 to TRBJ2-5; TRBD1 matches 7 bases. The germline V gene has CDR1 SQVTM and CDR2 ANQGSEA. The length of the CDR3 is 14 residues. This chain's CDR3 is CSVDGQGVMETQYF. The CDR3, as DNA: TGCAGTGTTGATGGGCAGGGGGTGATGGAGACCCAGTACTTC. The full variable domain, rest sourced from reference TRBV29-1 and TRBJ2-5, is SAVISQKPSRDICQRGTSLTIQCQVDSQVTMMFWYRQQPGQSLTLIATANQGSEATYESGFVIDKFPISRPNLTFSTLTVSNMSPEDSSIYLCSVDGQGVMETQYFGPGTRLLVL.

A few counts support this clone. V and J are TRBV27 and TRBJ2-5, with 11 bases that match TRBD2. Germline V gene data show CDR1 as MNHEY and CDR2 as SMNVEV (reference sequence). There are 15 residues in the CDR3. V was pared by 4 bases and J by 0 bases, with 1 base of the junction left unmatched. DNA for the CDR3: TGTGCCAGCAGTTCGGGACTAGCGGACCAAGAGACCCAGTACTTC. Its translation: CASSSGLADQETQYF.

Written as DNA, the CDR3 is TGCAGCTCTTGGACTAGCGGGAGGGATACGCAGTATTTT. It yields the protein CSSWTSGRDTQYF. J is TRBJ2-3 and V is TRBV29-1; 14 bases are a match to TRBD2. This CDR3 comprises 13 residues. Per the germline V gene, CDR1 is SQVTM and CDR2 is ANQGSEA. The V segment lost 8 bases and the J segment 6 bases; nucleotides outside the gene matches: 4.

This clone occurred a few times. The genes are TRBV9 and TRBJ2-3; 8 nucleotides align to TRBD2. Germline trimming cut 2 bases from V and 3 bases from J; bases unmatched to any gene: 8. The CDR3 runs 16 residues. Per germline, CDR1 SGDLS and CDR2 YYNGEE. CDR3 amino acids: CASSVSAGGRTDTQYF. CDR3 DNA sequence: TGTGCCAGCAGCGTTTCTGCGGGAGGAAGAACAGATACGCAGTATTTT. The whole variable domain, filled in from reference TRBV9 and TRBJ2-3, reads DSGVTQTPKHLITATGQRVTLRCSPRSGDLSVYWYQQSLDQGLQFLIQYYNGEERAKGNILERFSAQQFPDLHSELNLSSLELGDSALYFCASSVSAGGRTDTQYFGPGTRLTVL.